In its sample, the clone carrying this TCR beta chain was seen a few times. The data were obtained in a study of identical twins. From germline, CDR1 is MNHNS and CDR2 SASEGT. Trimming left V 6 bases short and J 1 base short, with 18 bases between. This CDR3 has 16 amino acids. Template switching introduced a universal primer site, and the cDNA bore unique molecular identifiers. TCRdb passed the 5' RACE reads through MiXCR, listing each CDR3 protein once. In the table there are 470,000 or so distinct CDR3 sequences, approximately 24% of which are singletons. A further study also used this sample, focusing on T cells expressing NK-cell markers.

V gene TRBV6-1 combines with J gene TRBJ1-1, with D tentatively TRBD1 (5 bases). The receptor was derived from a woman under 30 in good health. Sequences were obtained from CD4+ T cells sorted from blood. The CDR3 region is CASSRFTGRTNTEAFF. The CDR3 DNA reads as TGTGCCAGCAGCCGATTCACGGGACGGACGAACACTGAAGCTTTCTTT.